Listed below are T cell receptor beta chains from one sample, sequenced in a study of graft-versus-host responses after intestinal transplantation. Profiled with immunoSEQ multiplex PCR; TCRdb holds only in-frame clones, not every one. The table has 2,000 or so clones, 80% to 90% seen once. The starting material was ileum tissue, obtained less than 70 days after transplant. These TCRs come from a human patient who received an intestinal transplant, so some T cells may come from the graft donor. CDR3s include the opening cysteine and the closing phenylalanine or tryptophan. D genes are given only for firm matches. Where a row states a size, it is once, few, many or the class of an expanded clone; other rows omit it.

D gene: -; V gene: TRBV27; J gene: TRBJ2-1; clone size: -; CDR3 DNA: TGTGCCAGCAGTTTATCGGGGGGGGGCCCATACAATGAGCAGTTCTTC; CDR3 protein: CASSLSGGGPYNEQFF
D gene: -; V gene: TRBV9; J gene: TRBJ1-6; clone size: -; CDR3 DNA: TGTGCCAGCAGTGTACGACGGTCTAATTCACCCCTCCACTTT; CDR3 protein: CASSVRRSNSPLHF
D gene: TRBD1; V gene: TRBV18; J gene: TRBJ1-4; clone size: few; CDR3 DNA: TGTGCCAGCTCACAGCGGGACAGGGGAAATGAAAAACTGTTTTTT; CDR3 protein: CASSQRDRGNEKLFF
D gene: TRBD2; V gene: TRBV2; J gene: TRBJ2-1; clone size: -; CDR3 DNA: TGTGCCAGCAGTGAATATCCCCCCTCTCCTAGCGGGGTAGAGTTCCATGAGCAGTTCTTC; CDR3 protein: CASSEYPPSPSGVEFHEQFF
D gene: -; V gene: TRBV20-1; J gene: TRBJ2-7; clone size: once; CDR3 DNA: TGCAGTCGGGACAAAGCCTACGAGCAGTACTTC; CDR3 protein: CSRDKAYEQYF
D gene: TRBD1; V gene: TRBV6-1; J gene: TRBJ2-7; clone size: -; CDR3 DNA: TGTGCCAGCAGCCCACGACAGGGTTTAGGGGAGCAGTACTTC; CDR3 protein: CASSPRQGLGEQYF
D gene: TRBD1; V gene: TRBV19; J gene: TRBJ1-1; clone size: -; CDR3 DNA: TGTGCCAGTAGTATCGTGACAGGGGTCTCTGAAGCTTTCTTT; CDR3 protein: CASSIVTGVSEAFF
D gene: -; V gene: TRBV11-3; J gene: TRBJ2-1; clone size: once; CDR3 DNA: TGTGCCAGCAGGACCCCTCGGGGGCCCACGTTTGACAATGAGCAGTTCTTC; CDR3 protein: CASRTPRGPTFDNEQFF
D gene: TRBD1; V gene: TRBV4-1; J gene: TRBJ2-1; clone size: -; CDR3 DNA: TGCGCCAGCAGCCACACAGGGGGGCGCGCTAATGAGCAGTTCTTC; CDR3 protein: CASSHTGGRANEQFF
D gene: -; V gene: TRBV7-3; J gene: TRBJ1-4; clone size: -; CDR3 DNA: TGTGCCAGCAGCCTAGGGATTGGTGAAAAACTGTTTTTT; CDR3 protein: CASSLGIGEKLFF
D gene: -; V gene: TRBV7-3; J gene: TRBJ2-3; clone size: -; CDR3 DNA: TGTGCCAGCAGCTTAATCACCACAGATACGCAGTATTTT; CDR3 protein: CASSLITTDTQYF
D gene: TRBD2; V gene: TRBV5-1; J gene: TRBJ2-7; clone size: -; CDR3 DNA: TGCGCCAGCAGCTTGGCCTGGCGGGAGGAATGGGACGAGCAGTACTTC; CDR3 protein: CASSLAWREEWDEQYF
D gene: TRBD1; V gene: TRBV4-1; J gene: TRBJ1-4; clone size: -; CDR3 DNA: TGCGCCAGCACCTCTCCGGGACAGGGGCATGAAAAACTGTTTTTT; CDR3 protein: CASTSPGQGHEKLFF
D gene: -; V gene: TRBV7-6; J gene: TRBJ2-5; clone size: -; CDR3 DNA: TGTGCCAGCAGCGCAAAAGAGACCCAGTACTTC; CDR3 protein: CASSAKETQYF
D gene: -; V gene: TRBV7-9; J gene: TRBJ2-1; clone size: few; CDR3 DNA: TGTGCCAGCAGCCCCGGCAGAGGGGGTCTCGGGTTCTTC; CDR3 protein: CASSPGRGGLGFF
D gene: -; V gene: TRBV6-1; J gene: TRBJ2-1; clone size: -; CDR3 DNA: TGTGCCAGCAGTGAACAGGGTGCGGACTACAATGAGCAGTTCTTC; CDR3 protein: CASSEQGADYNEQFF